These 10 T cell receptor beta chains originate from one sample sequenced in a study of blood T cell repertoires in COVID-19. Repertoires were generated with immunoSEQ multiplex PCR, while TCRdb's copy carries only in-frame clones and drops some. The sample consists of 14,000 to 15,000 clones, more than 75% of them appearing once. The sequencing sample was made of peripheral blood. All receptors come from a human donor in a cohort sampled during active COVID-19.

The sample holds one count of this clone. V usage is TRBV19 and J usage is TRBJ2-7, with D perhaps matching TRBD1 (6 bases). The CDR3 totals 14 residues. The V end was cut by 5 bases, the J end by 3 bases, with 14 bases between. Germline loops: CDR1 LNHDA, CDR2 SQIVND (reference sequence). In nucleotides, the CDR3 is TGTGCCAGTAGTCCGGCCGGGACATTCTACGAGCAGTACTTC. This codes for CASSPAGTFYEQYF.

The genes are TRBV10-2 and TRBJ2-1, with D unclear. The germline gives CDR1 WSHSY, CDR2 SAAADI. V gave up 3 bases and J gave up 0 bases, with 6 bases separating them. The CDR3 contains 14 residues. The chain's CDR3 is CASSDSSSYNEQFF. The CDR3 coding sequence is TGCGCCAGCAGTGACTCCAGCTCCTACAATGAGCAGTTCTTC.

The CDR3 DNA follows: TGTGCCAGCAGCCCACTGCAGGGTGGGGATACGCAGTATTTT. This sequence encodes CASSPLQGGDTQYF. The genes are TRBV3-1 (or the pseudogene TRBV3-2) and TRBJ2-3; D may be TRBD1 (5 bases). CDR1 is LGHDT, CDR2 YNNKEL, per germline (reference sequence). The CDR3 contains 14 residues. Trimming took off 4 bases at V and 6 bases at J, with 14 bases between the two ends.

This chain links TRBV18 with TRBJ1-1; 9 bases line up with TRBD1. The CDR3 spans 16 residues. Germline V CDR1 and CDR2: KGHSH, LQKENI. The V gene end was trimmed by 3 bases and the J gene end by 2 bases; junction bases not matched to a gene: 7. The CDR3: CASSPPGQGFNTEAFF. The CDR3 region has the DNA TGTGCCAGCTCACCCCCGGGACAGGGCTTCAACACTGAAGCTTTCTTT.

The chain links TRBV5-1 to TRBJ2-1; 9 bases agree with TRBD2. CDR3 length equals 15 residues. V lost 2 bases to trimming and J lost 5 bases; unmatched junction nucleotides: 5. CDR1 and CDR2 (germline): SGHRS, YFSETQ. The CDR3 nucleotides are TGCGCCAGCAGCTTACGGGCTAGCGGGGACAATGAGCAGTTCTTC. Translation gives CASSLRASGDNEQFF. The variable domain in full, with the rest retrieved from reference TRBV5-1 and TRBJ2-1, is KAGVTQTPRYLIKTRGQQVTLSCSPISGHRSVSWYQQTPGQGLQFLFEYFSETQRNKGNFPGRFSGRQFSNSRSEMNVSTLELGDSALYLCASSLRASGDNEQFFGPGTRLTVL.

This clone was counted once. The V call is TRBV6-6, the J call TRBJ1-2; D remains ambiguous. V lost 7 bases and J lost 6, with 15 bases in between. Germline V CDR1 and CDR2: MNHNY, SVGAGI (reference sequence). This CDR3 region has 13 residues. In DNA form, the CDR3 reads TGTGCCAGCACACTAGTGAGTTGGAATGGCTACACCTTC. It encodes CASTLVSWNGYTF.

The J gene is TRBJ2-7, the V gene TRBV11-2, with D unresolved. The CDR3 totals 13 residues. V shed 1 base and J shed 0 bases, with 4 bases lying between them. Germline CDR1 is SGHAT and CDR2 is FQNNGV. CDR3 in DNA: TGTGCCAGCAGCTTAGTCCTCTCCTACGAGCAGTACTTC. It specifies CASSLVLSYEQYF.

A word on this clone: One junction end does not reproduce the germline sequence, and a read error may be involved. The chain links TRBV7-7 to TRBJ2-1; D perhaps matches TRBD1 (6 bases). Per the germline V gene, CDR1 is SSHAT and CDR2 is FNYEAQ (reference sequence). The CDR3 consists of 14 residues. This CDR3 reads CASSPGGATGEQFF. As DNA, the CDR3 is TGTGCTAGCAGCCCTGGGGGCGCCACGGGTGAGCAGTTCTTC.

The genes are TRBV3-1 (or the pseudogene TRBV3-2) and TRBJ2-1; 7 bases are a match to TRBD2. Trimming removed 3 bases from V and 7 bases from J; junction bases left unmatched: 3. The CDR3 extends over 13 amino acids. The germline gives CDR1 LGHDT, CDR2 YNNKEL (reference sequence). The CDR3 region has the DNA TGTGCCAGCAGCCATACCGGGGGGAATGAGCAGTTCTTC. Encoded protein: CASSHTGGNEQFF.

The chain uses TRBV29-1 and TRBJ1-4; D is unclear. V dropped 6 bases and J dropped 11 bases, with 13 bases sitting between them. Germline values: CDR1 SQVTM, CDR2 ANQGSEA. This CDR3 is 11 amino acids long. The CDR3 loop is CSVVLWEKLFF. In nucleotides, the CDR3 is TGCAGCGTAGTACTCTGGGAGAAACTGTTTTTT.